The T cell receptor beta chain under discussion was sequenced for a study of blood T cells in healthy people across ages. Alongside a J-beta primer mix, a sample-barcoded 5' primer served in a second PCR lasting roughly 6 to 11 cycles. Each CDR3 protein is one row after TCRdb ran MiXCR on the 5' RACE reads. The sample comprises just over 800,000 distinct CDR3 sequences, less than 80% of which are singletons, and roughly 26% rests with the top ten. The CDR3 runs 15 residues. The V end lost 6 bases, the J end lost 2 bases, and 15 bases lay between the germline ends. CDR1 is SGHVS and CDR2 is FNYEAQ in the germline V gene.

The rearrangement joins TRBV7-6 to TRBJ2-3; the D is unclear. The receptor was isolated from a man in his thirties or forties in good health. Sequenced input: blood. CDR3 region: CASRPISFITDTQYF. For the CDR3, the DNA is TGTGCCAGCAGACCCATCTCCTTTATCACAGATACGCAGTATTTT.